The sequence of this T cell receptor beta chain was determined in a study of T-cell memory formation after mild COVID-19. Study findings and constraints: Some clones that responded turned up in pre-infection memory, which suggests that cross-reactive memory joined in.

TCRdb independently ran MiXCR on the 5' RACE reads; one entry per CDR3 protein. The sample contains around 340,000 distinct CDR3 sequences, roughly 13% of which appear only once. CDR3 size: 14 residues. V lost 1 base to trimming and J lost 5 bases; unmatched junction nucleotides: 4. Only a few counts were recorded for this clonotype. The antigen is undetermined. Sequenced material: PBMCs or a T cell subset sorted from them (not recorded which). This chain links TRBV12-3 or TRBV12-4 with TRBJ1-1, with 7 bases fitting TRBD1. The TCR was taken from a man aged 18-30 years who had mild COVID-19 (a few samples of this study predate the infection). Cell type and time point are not known. The CDR3 region is CASSLGRGTTEAFF. CDR3 coding DNA: TGTGCCAGCAGTTTAGGCAGGGGGACGACTGAAGCTTTCTTT.